This is a list of T cell receptor beta chains from one sample in a study of blood T cell repertoires in COVID-19. Assay: immunoSEQ multiplex PCR; the TCRdb copy retains only in-frame clones and omits some. Here the sample spans about 180,000 clones, approximately 77% being singletons. Sequenced: PBMCs or T cells enriched from blood (not recorded which). The receptors were sampled from a man aged 60 to 75 who had recovered from COVID-19. The CDR3 runs from the conserved cysteine through the conserved F or W. The D gene is left open where the match is weak. Part of the rows lack a size; the others show once, few, many or a class for expanded clones.

d_call	v_call	j_call	clone_size	cdr3_aa	cdr3_nt
-	TRBV13	TRBJ1-1	-	CASSLARDTEAFF	TGTGCCAGCAGCTTAGCCAGGGACACTGAAGCTTTCTTT
-	TRBV18	TRBJ2-3	-	CASSPTQGFTDTQYF	TGTGCCAGCTCACCAACACAGGGATTCACAGATACGCAGTATTTT
-	TRBV7-3	TRBJ2-6	-	CASSFRAGANVLTF	TGTGCCAGCAGCTTCAGGGCTGGGGCCAACGTCCTGACTTTC
TRBD2	TRBV5-1	TRBJ2-3	-	CASSLKREASTDTQYF	TGCGCCAGCAGCTTAAAGCGGGAAGCCAGCACAGATACGCAGTATTTT
-	TRBV29-1	TRBJ1-5	-	CSVGWTFDRPQHF	TGCAGCGTTGGCTGGACTTTCGATAGGCCCCAGCATTTT
-	TRBV11-1	TRBJ2-1	few	CASSSFQGLLNEQFF	TGTGCCAGCAGCTCATTCCAGGGGCTCCTCAATGAGCAGTTCTTC
TRBD1	TRBV30	TRBJ1-5	-	CAFRQGGNQPQHF	TGTGCCTTCAGACAGGGAGGCAATCAGCCCCAGCATTTT
-	TRBV9	TRBJ2-7	-	CASSVGLDEQYF	TGTGCCAGCAGCGTAGGACTAGACGAGCAGTACTTC
TRBD1	TRBV5-1	TRBJ1-2	-	CASKWSRTGGDGYTF	TGCGCCAGCAAATGGTCAAGGACAGGGGGCGATGGCTACACCTTC
TRBD2	TRBV7-2	TRBJ2-3	-	CASSPVGPGGPADTQYF	TGTGCCAGCAGTCCAGTGGGGCCGGGGGGGCCCGCAGATACGCAGTATTTT
-	TRBV6-1	TRBJ2-7	-	CASSEGGGLFEQYF	TGTGCCAGCAGTGAGGGGGGGGGCTTGTTCGAGCAGTACTTC
-	TRBV28	TRBJ1-2	-	CASSRGLRRGYTF	TGTGCCAGCAGTCGGGGTCTGAGGAGAGGCTACACCTTC
-	TRBV2	TRBJ2-3	-	CASSYGQDTQYF	TGTGCCAGCAGTTACGGACAAGATACGCAGTATTTT
TRBD2	TRBV7-9	TRBJ2-3	-	CASSLTRGGSTDTQYF	TGTGCCAGCAGCTTAACGCGGGGGGGCAGCACAGATACGCAGTATTTT
TRBD1	TRBV28	TRBJ1-1	-	CASTVGGGTEAFF	TGTGCCAGCACCGTAGGGGGCGGCACTGAAGCTTTCTTT
TRBD2	TRBV13	TRBJ2-7	-	CASSAGGGGAEPYEQYF	TGTGCCAGCAGCGCCGGCGGGGGTGGTGCGGAGCCCTACGAGCAGTACTTC
TRBD1	TRBV29-1	TRBJ2-2	-	CSVKGATNTGELFF	TGCAGCGTTAAGGGGGCTACAAACACCGGGGAGCTGTTTTTT
TRBD1	TRBV19	TRBJ1-6	-	CASSTRDRGSPLHF	TGTGCCAGTAGTACCCGGGACAGGGGCTCACCCCTCCACTTT
TRBD1	TRBV19	TRBJ2-4	-	CASSRPGQTSNIQYF	TGTGCCAGTAGTAGACCGGGACAGACCTCAAACATTCAGTACTTC
TRBD1	TRBV7-2	TRBJ2-5	few	CASSRPGQQETQYF	TGTGCCAGCAGTCGTCCGGGACAGCAAGAGACCCAGTACTTC
TRBD1	TRBV2	TRBJ1-5	-	CASRETGSLSQPQHF	TGTGCCAGCAGGGAGACAGGGTCCCTCAGTCAGCCCCAGCATTTT
TRBD1	TRBV27	TRBJ2-1	-	CASSLLGGLLLNEQFF	TGTGCCAGCAGTTTATTAGGGGGCTTACTACTCAATGAGCAGTTCTTC
-	TRBV6-5	TRBJ1-3	-	CASSYKGGGNGNTIYF	TGTGCCAGCAGTTACAAGGGAGGGGGTAATGGAAACACCATATATTTT
TRBD2	TRBV7-3	TRBJ2-3	-	CASSLTGPLAGGRADTQYF	TGTGCCAGCAGCTTAACGGGTCCGCTAGCGGGGGGGCGGGCGGATACGCAGTATTTT